This is a list of T cell receptor beta chains from one sample in a study of blood T cells in healthy people across ages. TCRdb independently ran MiXCR on the 5' RACE reads; one entry per CDR3 protein. This table holds 500,000 to 700,000 distinct CDR3 sequences, around 31% found once. The source material was blood. All receptors derive from a woman older than 75 in good health. The CDR3 runs from the conserved cysteine through the conserved F or W. A D gene is named only where the DNA matches it firmly. Clone size is shown for a subset of rows, as once, few, many or a class of expanded clone.

d_gene,abundance,j_gene,v_gene,len,CDR3nt,CDR3aa
TRBD2,NA,TRBJ2-1,TRBV6-5,15,TGTGCCAGCAGTTACGGTCTAGCGGCAAACAATGAGCAGTTCTTC,CASSYGLAANNEQFF
TRBD2,many,TRBJ2-7,TRBV9,15,TGTGCCAGCAGCCCCACAGCGGGGGCGCACTACGAGCAGTACTTC,CASSPTAGAHYEQYF
TRBD2,many,TRBJ2-1,TRBV7-3,15,TGTGCCAGCAGCTCGACTAGCGGGGGGTACAATGAGCAGTTCTTC,CASSSTSGGYNEQFF
NA,many,TRBJ2-7,TRBV3-1,13,TGTGCCAGCAGCCAGCTGCGGGGCTACGAGCAGTACTTC,CASSQLRGYEQYF
TRBD1,many,TRBJ2-7,TRBV28,14,TGTGCCAGCAGACCGACAGGGTTCTCCTACGAGCAGTACTTC,CASRPTGFSYEQYF
NA,NA,TRBJ1-4,TRBV4-2,13,TGTGCCGGCAGCCAAGATCAAGGGCAAAAACTGTTTTTT,CAGSQDQGQKLFF
TRBD2,NA,TRBJ2-1,TRBV5-1,15,TGCGCCAGCAGCTTGGAACTAGCGCGTAACAATGAGCAGTTCTTC,CASSLELARNNEQFF
NA,many,TRBJ1-2,TRBV6-1,13,TGTGCCAGCAGTGAAAGACAGAACTATGGCTACACCTTC,CASSERQNYGYTF
TRBD2,few,TRBJ2-3,TRBV30,18,TGTGCCTGGAGTGCCAGGCTCATAGCGGGGGGGATTTCAGATACGCAGTATTTT,CAWSARLIAGGISDTQYF
TRBD2,many,TRBJ2-5,TRBV11-3,15,TGTGCCAGCAGCTTCGGCGGGGGGGACCAAGAGACCCAGTACTTC,CASSFGGGDQETQYF
TRBD1,NA,TRBJ1-5,TRBV28,16,TGTACCAGCAGTGCAGGGGGCGCTCGGAGCAATCAGCCCCAGCATTTT,CTSSAGGARSNQPQHF
NA,NA,TRBJ1-1,TRBV10-3,13,TGTGCCATCAGTGAGTCTTCCAACACTGAAGCTTTCTTT,CAISESSNTEAFF
TRBD1,NA,TRBJ1-2,TRBV4-3,14,TGCGCCAGCAGCCCCCGGGACAGCGGTGGAGGCTACACCTTC,CASSPRDSGGGYTF
NA,NA,TRBJ1-1,TRBV6-2/TRBV6-3,12,TGTGCCAGCACTAGAGTGAACACTGAAGCTTTCTTT,CASTRVNTEAFF
TRBD1,few,TRBJ1-4,TRBV28,15,TGTGCCAGCAGTTCGCCGGGACAGGGGTACGAAAAACTGTTTTTT,CASSSPGQGYEKLFF
NA,many,TRBJ2-7,TRBV21-1,14,TGTGCCAGCAGTACGGTACGACAGGGGGACGAGCAGTACTTC,CASSTVRQGDEQYF
TRBD1,many,TRBJ1-1,TRBV6-6,15,TGTGCCAGCAGTTACGGTGGACAGGGGGGCACTGAAGCTTTCTTT,CASSYGGQGGTEAFF
NA,once,TRBJ2-4,TRBV7-3,10,TGTGCCAGCAGCTTGCGGGACTGCATTTTC,CASSLRDCIF
NA,many,TRBJ1-5,TRBV28,16,TGTGCCAGCAGTCCTCCCCCCGCAGCCAGCAATCAGCCCCAGCATTTT,CASSPPPAASNQPQHF
NA,NA,TRBJ2-7,TRBV4-3,15,TGCGCCAGCAGCCAAGATTTTTCCTCGGCCTACGAGCAGTACTTC,CASSQDFSSAYEQYF
NA,few,TRBJ1-1,TRBV4-2,16,TGTGCCAGCAGCCACCAACGGGAGATTATGAACACTGAAGCTTTCTTT,CASSHQREIMNTEAFF
TRBD1,many,TRBJ1-5,TRBV6-1,14,TGTGCCAGCAGTTCCCGGACAGGGGAACAGCCCCAGCATTTT,CASSSRTGEQPQHF
NA,once,TRBJ2-5,TRBV20-1,14,TGCAGTGCCCTCGGCCAGGGGCGCAAAGAGACCCAGTACTTC,CSALGQGRKETQYF
NA,few,TRBJ1-1,TRBV30,12,TGTGCCTGGAGCGGGTTAATGAGCGAAGCTTTCTTT,CAWSGLMSEAFF
NA,once,TRBJ2-3,TRBV12-3/TRBV12-4,15,TGTGCCAGCAGTTTAGACGGCGTACGCGCAGATACGCAGTATTTT,CASSLDGVRADTQYF
TRBD2,many,TRBJ2-6,TRBV20-1,18,TGCAGTGCTAGACCGCCGGGGCGGGGGGGAAGAGGGGCCAACGTCCTGACTTTC,CSARPPGRGGRGANVLTF
NA,many,TRBJ2-1,TRBV6-2/TRBV6-3,13,TGTGCCAGCAGTTCTAGCTCCTACAATGAGCAGTTCTTC,CASSSSSYNEQFF
TRBD1,many,TRBJ2-3,TRBV12-3/TRBV12-4,15,TGTGCCAGCAGTTTGGGGGACAGGGGCCCAGATACGCAGTATTTT,CASSLGDRGPDTQYF
NA,NA,TRBJ1-6,TRBV7-9,13,TGTGCCAGCTCTACAGGTTATAATTCACCCCTCCACTTT,CASSTGYNSPLHF
NA,few,TRBJ2-2,TRBV7-2,16,TGTGCCAGCAGCACCCGAGGGGGATCTAACACCGGGGAGCTGTTTTTT,CASSTRGGSNTGELFF
NA,NA,TRBJ2-4,TRBV5-6,13,TGTGCCAGCACCCGGACAGCAAAAATCATTCAGTACTTC,CASTRTAKIIQYF